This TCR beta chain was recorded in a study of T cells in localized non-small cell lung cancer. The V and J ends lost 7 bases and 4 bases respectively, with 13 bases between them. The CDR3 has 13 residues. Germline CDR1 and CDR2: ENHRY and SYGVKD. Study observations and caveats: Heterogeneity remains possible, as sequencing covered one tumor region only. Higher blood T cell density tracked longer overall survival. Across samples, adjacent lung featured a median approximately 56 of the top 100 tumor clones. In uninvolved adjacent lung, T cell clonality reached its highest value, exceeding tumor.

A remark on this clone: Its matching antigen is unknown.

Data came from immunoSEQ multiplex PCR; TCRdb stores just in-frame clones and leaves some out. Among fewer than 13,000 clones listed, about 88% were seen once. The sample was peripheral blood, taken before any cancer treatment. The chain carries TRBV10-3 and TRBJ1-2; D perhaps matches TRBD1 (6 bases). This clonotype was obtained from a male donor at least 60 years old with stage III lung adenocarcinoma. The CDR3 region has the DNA TGTGCCATCATGGGGGCGGGTGCCTATGGCTACACCTTC. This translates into CAIMGAGAYGYTF.